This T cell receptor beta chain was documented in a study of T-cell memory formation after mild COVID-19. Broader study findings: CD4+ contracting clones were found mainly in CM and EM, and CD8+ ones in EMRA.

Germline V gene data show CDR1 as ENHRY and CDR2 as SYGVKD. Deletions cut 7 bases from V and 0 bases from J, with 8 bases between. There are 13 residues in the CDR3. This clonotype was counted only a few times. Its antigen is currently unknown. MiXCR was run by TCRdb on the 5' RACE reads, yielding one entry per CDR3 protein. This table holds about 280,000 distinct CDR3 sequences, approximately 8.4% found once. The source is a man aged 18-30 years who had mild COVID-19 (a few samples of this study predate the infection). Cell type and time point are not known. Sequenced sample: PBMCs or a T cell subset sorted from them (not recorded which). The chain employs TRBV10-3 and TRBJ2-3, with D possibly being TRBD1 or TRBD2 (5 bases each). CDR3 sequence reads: CAIMGVSTDTQYF. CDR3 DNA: TGTGCCATCATGGGGGTAAGCACAGATACGCAGTATTTT.